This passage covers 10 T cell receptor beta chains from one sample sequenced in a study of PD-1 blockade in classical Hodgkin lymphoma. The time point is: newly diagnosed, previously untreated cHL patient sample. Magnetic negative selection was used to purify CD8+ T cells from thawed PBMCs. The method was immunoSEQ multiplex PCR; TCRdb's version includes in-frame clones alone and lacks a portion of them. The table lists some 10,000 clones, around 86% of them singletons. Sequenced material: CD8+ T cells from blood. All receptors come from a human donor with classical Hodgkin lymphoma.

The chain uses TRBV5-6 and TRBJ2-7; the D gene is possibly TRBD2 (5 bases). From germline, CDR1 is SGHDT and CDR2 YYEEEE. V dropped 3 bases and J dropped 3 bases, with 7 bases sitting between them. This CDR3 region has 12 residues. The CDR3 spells CASSYEGYEQYF. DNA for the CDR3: TGTGCCAGCAGCTACGAGGGCTACGAGCAGTACTTC.

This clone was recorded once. CDR3: CASSPVVDSTDTQYF. The CDR3 DNA follows: TGCGCCAGCAGTCCGGTCGTGGATAGCACAGATACGCAGTATTTT. The V and J genes are TRBV4-3 and TRBJ2-3; no reliable D call. Germline loops: CDR1 LGHNA, CDR2 YSLEER. CDR3 size: 15 residues. V was trimmed by 6 bases and J by 0 bases, leaving 13 bases between them.

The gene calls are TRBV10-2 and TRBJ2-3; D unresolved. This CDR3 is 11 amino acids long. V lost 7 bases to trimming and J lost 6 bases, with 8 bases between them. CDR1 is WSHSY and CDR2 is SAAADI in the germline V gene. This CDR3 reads CASTPRDTQYF. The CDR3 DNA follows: TGCGCCAGCACCCCCCGGGATACGCAGTATTTT.

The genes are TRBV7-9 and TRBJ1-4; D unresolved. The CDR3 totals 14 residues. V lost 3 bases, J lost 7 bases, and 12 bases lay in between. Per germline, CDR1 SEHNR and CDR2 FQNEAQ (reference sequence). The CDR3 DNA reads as TGTGCCAGCAGCTTTCGCGGACGTAGTGAAAAACTGTTTTTT. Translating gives CASSFRGRSEKLFF. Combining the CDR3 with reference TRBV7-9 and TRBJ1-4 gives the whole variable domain DTGVSQNPRHKITKRGQNVTFRCDPISEHNRLYWYRQTLGQGPEFLTYFQNEAQLEKSRLLSDRFSAERPKGSFSTLEIQRTEQGDSAMYLCASSFRGRSEKLFFGSGTQLSVL.

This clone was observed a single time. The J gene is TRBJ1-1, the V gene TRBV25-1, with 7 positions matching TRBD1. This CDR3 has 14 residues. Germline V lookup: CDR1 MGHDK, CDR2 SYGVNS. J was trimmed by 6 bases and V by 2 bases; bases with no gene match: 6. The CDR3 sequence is CASSEAAGGAEAFF. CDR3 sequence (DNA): TGTGCCAGCAGTGAAGCGGCAGGGGGGGCTGAAGCTTTCTTT.

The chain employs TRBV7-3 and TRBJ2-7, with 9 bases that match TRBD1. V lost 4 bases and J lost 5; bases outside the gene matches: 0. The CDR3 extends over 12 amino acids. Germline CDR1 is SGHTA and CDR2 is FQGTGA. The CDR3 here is CASSWTGDEQYF. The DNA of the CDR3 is TGTGCCAGCAGCTGGACAGGGGACGAGCAGTACTTC.

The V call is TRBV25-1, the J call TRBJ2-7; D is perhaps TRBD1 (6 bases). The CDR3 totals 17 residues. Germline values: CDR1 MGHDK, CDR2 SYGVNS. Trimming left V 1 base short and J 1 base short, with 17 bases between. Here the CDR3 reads CASSECAEDRPSYEQYF. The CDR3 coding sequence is TGTGCCAGCAGTGAATGCGCGGAGGACAGACCGTCCTACGAGCAGTACTTC.

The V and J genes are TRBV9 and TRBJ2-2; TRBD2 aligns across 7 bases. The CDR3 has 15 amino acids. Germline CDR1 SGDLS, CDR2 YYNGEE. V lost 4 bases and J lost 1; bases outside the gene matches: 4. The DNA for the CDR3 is TGTGCCAGCAGCCCAGCGGGGTTGAACACCGGGGAGCTGTTTTTT. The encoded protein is CASSPAGLNTGELFF.

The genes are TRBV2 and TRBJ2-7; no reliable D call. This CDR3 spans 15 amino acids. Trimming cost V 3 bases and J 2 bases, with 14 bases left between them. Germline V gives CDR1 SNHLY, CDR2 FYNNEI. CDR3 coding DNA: TGTGCCAGCAGTGACCCCAACTCCTCACCCTACGAGCAGTACTTC. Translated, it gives CASSDPNSSPYEQYF.

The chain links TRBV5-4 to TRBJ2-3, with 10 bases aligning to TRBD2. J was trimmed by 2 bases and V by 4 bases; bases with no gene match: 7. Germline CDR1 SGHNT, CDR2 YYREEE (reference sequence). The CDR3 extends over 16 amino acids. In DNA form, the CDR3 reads TGTGCCAGCAGCCCTTGGGGACTAGCGTTCACAGATACGCAGTATTTT. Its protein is CASSPWGLAFTDTQYF.